This T cell receptor (beta chain) came from a study of CD8+CD57+ T cells in acquired aplastic anemia. At the level of the study: Isolated CD4+ and CD8+ cells, once sorted, yielded DNA averaging roughly 3 ug.

At least ten counts were recorded for this clonotype. Its specificity is unknown. The study profiled TCR beta VDJ and CDR3 using genomic DNA as template. TCRdb redid the calling of the reads with MiXCR, one entry per CDR3 protein. The data hold about 200,000 distinct CDR3 sequences, with less than 75% observed a single time. With 1 base removed from V and 4 bases from J, the gap between germline ends came to 10 bases. The CDR3 loop spans 14 amino acids. Germline-derived CDR1 and CDR2 are SGHDN and FVKESK. All patients picked for sequencing had shown, by flow cytometry, an expansion of CD8+CD57+ cells. Whole-study results and caveats: Found in both controls and patients were approximately 31 CD8+ CDR3 sequences.

The sample was sorted CD4+, CD8+, or CD8+CD57+ T cells (not recorded which) from PBMCs. This clonotype was obtained from a human donor with aplastic anemia. The chain joins TRBV14 to TRBJ1-2; D is uncertain. The CDR3 loop reads CASSQGQAVYGYTF. The CDR3 nucleotides are TGTGCCAGCAGCCAAGGGCAGGCCGTCTATGGCTACACCTTC.